This TCR beta chain originates from a study of cytomegalovirus exposure and HLA in healthy donors. Study-wide findings and caveats: A highly shared variant cluster was judged a likely technical artifact. In a later analysis, specific HLA alleles were associated with more than 15,000 TCR beta sequences at a 0.05 false discovery rate.

Healthy bone marrow donors made up the cohort. Whether this donor was CMV seropositive was not recorded. The table lists this clone with a few counts. The antigen is undetermined. With 60 Vbeta and 13 Jbeta primers, the PCR was carried out. TCRdb keeps only in-frame clones here, not all; method: immunoSEQ multiplex PCR. Of roughly 140,000 clones listed, 73% are singletons. Looked up from germline, CDR1 is SNHLY and CDR2 is FYNNEI. The CDR3 contains 12 residues. V lost 8 bases to trimming and J lost 5 bases; unmatched junction nucleotides: 2. The sample consisted of PBMCs. The TCR sequence derives from a human donor in good health. The chain is built from TRBV2 and TRBJ1-4, with 7 bases matching TRBD1. CDR3 DNA sequence: TGTGCCAGCGACAGGGCGAATGAAAAACTGTTTTTT. This gives the protein CASDRANEKLFF.